This T cell receptor beta chain came from a study of shared clonotypes between healthy human individuals. Study-wide results and limits: Across subsets, estimated richness was generally greater for naive than for memory populations.

CD8 cells regarded as naive lacked CD45RO, were positively chosen for CCR7, and omitted terminally differentiated effector memory CD45RA+ cells. Comments on this clone: Antigen: not known. The same CDR3 can be traced to other DNA sequences in this sample.

The authors' processing: As immunoSEQ supplied junction-only sequences (without quality scores), filtering differed. Sequencing was performed with immunoSEQ multiplex PCR; in TCRdb, only in-frame clones are kept and a portion is missing. V and J calls and clone size are copied from that table; D and trimming were computed from the DNA. The sample contains 1.5 million to 2.5 million clones, about 95% of which appear only once. The CDR3 sequence is 12 residues long. The V and J ends lost 3 bases and 8 bases respectively, with 8 bases between them. Germline V gene data show CDR1 as MNHEY and CDR2 as SVGAGI.

The source material was naive CD8+ T cells sorted from blood. The gene calls are TRBV6-5 and TRBJ2-1; D call uncertain. The sequence was collected from a young man in good health. CDR3 bases: TGTGCCAGCAGTTATTCTGGCGATGAGCAGTTCTTC. The encoded protein is CASSYSGDEQFF.